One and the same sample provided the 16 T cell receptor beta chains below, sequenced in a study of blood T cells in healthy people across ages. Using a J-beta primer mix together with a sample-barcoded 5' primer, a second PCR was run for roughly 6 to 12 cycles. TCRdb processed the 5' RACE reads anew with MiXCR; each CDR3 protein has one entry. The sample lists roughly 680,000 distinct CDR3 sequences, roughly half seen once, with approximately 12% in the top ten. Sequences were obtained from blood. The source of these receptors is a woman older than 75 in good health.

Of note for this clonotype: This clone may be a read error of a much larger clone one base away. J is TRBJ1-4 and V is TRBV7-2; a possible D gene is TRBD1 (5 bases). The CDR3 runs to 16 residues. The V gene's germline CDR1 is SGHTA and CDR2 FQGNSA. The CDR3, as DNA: TGTGCCAGCAGCTTGGACGGGGGAGTGACTAAGGAAAAACTGTTTTTT. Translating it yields CASSLDGGVTKEKLFF.

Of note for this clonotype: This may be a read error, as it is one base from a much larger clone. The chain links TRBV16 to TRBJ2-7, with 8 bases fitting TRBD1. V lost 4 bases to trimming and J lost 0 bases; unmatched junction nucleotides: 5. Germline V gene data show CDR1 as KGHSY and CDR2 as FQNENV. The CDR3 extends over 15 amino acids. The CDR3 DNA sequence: TGTGCCAGCAGCCGGGGACAGGACGCCTCCTACGAGCAGTACTTC. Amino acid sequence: CASSRGQDASYEQYF.

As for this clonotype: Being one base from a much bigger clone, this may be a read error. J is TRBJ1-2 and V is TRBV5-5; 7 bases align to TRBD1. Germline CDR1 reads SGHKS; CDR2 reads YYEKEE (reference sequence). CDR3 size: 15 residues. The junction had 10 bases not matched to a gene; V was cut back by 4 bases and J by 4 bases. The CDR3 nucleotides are TGTGCCAGCAGCGGAAAACAGGGGCCGCTCTATGGCTACACCTTC. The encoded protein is CASSGKQGPLYGYTF.

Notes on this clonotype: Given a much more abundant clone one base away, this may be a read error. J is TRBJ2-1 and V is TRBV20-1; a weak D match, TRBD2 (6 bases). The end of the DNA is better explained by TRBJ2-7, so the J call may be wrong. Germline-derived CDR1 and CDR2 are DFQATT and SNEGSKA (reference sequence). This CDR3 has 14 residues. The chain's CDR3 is CSALPGSSYNEQYF. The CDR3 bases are TGCAGTGCTCTCCCCGGGAGCTCCTACAATGAGCAGTACTTC.

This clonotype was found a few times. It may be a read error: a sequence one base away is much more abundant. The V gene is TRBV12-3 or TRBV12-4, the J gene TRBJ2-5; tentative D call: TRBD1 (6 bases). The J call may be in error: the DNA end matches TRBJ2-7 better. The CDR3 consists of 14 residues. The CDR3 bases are TGTGCCTGCCCTAAAGGGACACAAACCTACGAGCAGTACTTC. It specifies CACPKGTQTYEQYF.

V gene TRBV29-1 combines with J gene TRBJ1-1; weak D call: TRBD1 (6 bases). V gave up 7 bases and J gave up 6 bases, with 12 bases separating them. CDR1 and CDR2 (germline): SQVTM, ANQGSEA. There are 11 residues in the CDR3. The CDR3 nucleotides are TGCAGCGGTGACCCAGGGGCTGAAGCTTTCTTT. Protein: CSGDPGAEAFF.

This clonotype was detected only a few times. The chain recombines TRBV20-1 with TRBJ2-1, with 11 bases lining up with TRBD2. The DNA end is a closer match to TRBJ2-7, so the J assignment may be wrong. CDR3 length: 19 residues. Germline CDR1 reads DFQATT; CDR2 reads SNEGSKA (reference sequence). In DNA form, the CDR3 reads TGCAGTGCTAGAGATCGGGGTAGCGGGAGGGGAAGCTCCTACAATGAGCAGTACTTC. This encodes CSARDRGSGRGSSYNEQYF.

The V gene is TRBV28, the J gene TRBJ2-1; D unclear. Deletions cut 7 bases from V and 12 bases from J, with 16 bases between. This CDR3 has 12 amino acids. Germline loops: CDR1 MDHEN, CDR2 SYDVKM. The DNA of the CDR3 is TGTGCCAGCAATCATCGGGCACGAAGGCAGTTCTTC. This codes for CASNHRARRQFF.

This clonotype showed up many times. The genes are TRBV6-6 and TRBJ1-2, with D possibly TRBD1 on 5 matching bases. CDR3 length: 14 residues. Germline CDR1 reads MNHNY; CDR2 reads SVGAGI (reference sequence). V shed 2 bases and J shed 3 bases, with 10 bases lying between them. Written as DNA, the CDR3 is TGTGCCAGCAGTTACGCCGGGACGCACTATGGCTACACCTTC. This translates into CASSYAGTHYGYTF.

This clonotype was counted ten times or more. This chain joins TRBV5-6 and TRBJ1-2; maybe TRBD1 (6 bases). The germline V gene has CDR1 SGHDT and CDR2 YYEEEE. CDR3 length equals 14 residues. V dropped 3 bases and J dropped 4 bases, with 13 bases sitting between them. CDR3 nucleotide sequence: TGTGCCAGCAGCTCATCGACAGGAGCCTATGGCTACACCTTC. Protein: CASSSSTGAYGYTF.

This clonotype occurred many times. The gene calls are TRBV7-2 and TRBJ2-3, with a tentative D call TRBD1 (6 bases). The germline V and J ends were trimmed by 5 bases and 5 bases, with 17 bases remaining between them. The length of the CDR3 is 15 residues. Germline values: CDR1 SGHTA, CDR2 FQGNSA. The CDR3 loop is CASSPSDRKRDTQYF. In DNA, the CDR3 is TGTGCCAGCAGCCCTTCGGACAGAAAGCGAGATACGCAGTATTTT. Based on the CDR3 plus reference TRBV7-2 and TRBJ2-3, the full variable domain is GAGVSQSPSNKVTEKGKDVELRCDPISGHTALYWYRQSLGQGLEFLIYFQGNSAPDKSGLPSDRFSAERTGGSVSTLTIQRTQQEDSAVYLCASSPSDRKRDTQYFGPGTRLTVL.

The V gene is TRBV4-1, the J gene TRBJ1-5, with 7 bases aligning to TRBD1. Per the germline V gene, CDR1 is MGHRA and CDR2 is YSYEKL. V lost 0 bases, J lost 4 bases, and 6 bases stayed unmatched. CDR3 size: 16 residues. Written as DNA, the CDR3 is TGCGCCAGCAGCCAAGATAGGACAGGACCAAATCAGCCCCAGCATTTT. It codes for CASSQDRTGPNQPQHF.

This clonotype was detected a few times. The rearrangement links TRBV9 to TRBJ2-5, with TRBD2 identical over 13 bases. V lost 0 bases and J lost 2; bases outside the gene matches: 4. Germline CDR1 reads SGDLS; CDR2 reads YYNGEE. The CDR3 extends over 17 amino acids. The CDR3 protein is CASSVGLAGGLQETQYF. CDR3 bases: TGTGCCAGCAGCGTAGGACTAGCGGGAGGCCTACAAGAGACCCAGTACTTC.

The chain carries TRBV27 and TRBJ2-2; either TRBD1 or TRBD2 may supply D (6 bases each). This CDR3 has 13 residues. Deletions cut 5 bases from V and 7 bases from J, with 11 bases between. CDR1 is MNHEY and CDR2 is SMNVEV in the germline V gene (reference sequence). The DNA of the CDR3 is TGTGCCAGCAGTCCAAGGGGGGACGGGGAGCTGTTTTTT. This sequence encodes CASSPRGDGELFF.

The CDR3 reads CASGPQGAGELFF. CDR3 in DNA: TGTGCCAGCGGACCACAGGGGGCCGGGGAGCTGTTTTTT. This chain joins TRBV12-3 or TRBV12-4 and TRBJ2-2; 8 nucleotides align to TRBD1. With V trimmed by 8 bases and J by 6 bases, 5 bases remained unmatched. CDR3 length: 13 residues.

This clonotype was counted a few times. This chain's CDR3 is CASSSGTRGVSEQYF. CDR3 DNA sequence: TGCGCCAGCAGCAGCGGGACTAGGGGTGTAAGCGAGCAGTACTTC. The genes are TRBV5-1 and TRBJ2-5, with TRBD2 matching 8 bases. The J call is doubtful: the DNA matches TRBJ2-7 better. Germline lookup yields CDR1 SGHRS and CDR2 YFSETQ. CDR3 length equals 15 residues.